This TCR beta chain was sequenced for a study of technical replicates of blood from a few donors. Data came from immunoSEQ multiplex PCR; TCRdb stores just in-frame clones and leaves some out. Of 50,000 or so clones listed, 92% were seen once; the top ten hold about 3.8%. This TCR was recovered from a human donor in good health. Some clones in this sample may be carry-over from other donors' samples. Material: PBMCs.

CDR3: CASSLEGLARGYEQYF. In DNA, the CDR3 is TGTGCCAGCAGCTTAGAAGGATTAGCGCGGGGCTACGAGCAGTACTTC. The chain couples TRBV7-9 to TRBJ2-7; possible D gene TRBD2, 6 bases. The CDR3 contains 16 residues. CDR1 is SEHNR and CDR2 is FQNEAQ in the germline V gene (reference sequence). V gave up 1 base and J gave up 3 bases, with 16 bases separating them.